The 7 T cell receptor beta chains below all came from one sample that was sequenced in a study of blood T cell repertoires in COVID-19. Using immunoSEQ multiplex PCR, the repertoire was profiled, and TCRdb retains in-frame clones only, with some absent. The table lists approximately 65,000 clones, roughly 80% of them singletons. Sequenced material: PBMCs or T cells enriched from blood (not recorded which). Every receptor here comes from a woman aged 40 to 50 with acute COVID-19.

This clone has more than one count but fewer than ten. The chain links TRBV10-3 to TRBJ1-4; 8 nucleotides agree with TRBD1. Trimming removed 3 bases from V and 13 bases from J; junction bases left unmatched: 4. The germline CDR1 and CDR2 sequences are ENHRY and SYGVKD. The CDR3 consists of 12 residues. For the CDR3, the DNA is TGTGCCATCAGTGAAGGTACAGGGGGACTGTTTTTT. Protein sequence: CAISEGTGGLFF.

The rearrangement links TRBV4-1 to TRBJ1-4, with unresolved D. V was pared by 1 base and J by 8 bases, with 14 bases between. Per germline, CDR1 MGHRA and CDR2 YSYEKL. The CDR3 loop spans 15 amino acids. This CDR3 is CASSQGRGEGEKLFF. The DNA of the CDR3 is TGCGCCAGCAGCCAAGGACGGGGTGAAGGGGAAAAACTGTTTTTT.

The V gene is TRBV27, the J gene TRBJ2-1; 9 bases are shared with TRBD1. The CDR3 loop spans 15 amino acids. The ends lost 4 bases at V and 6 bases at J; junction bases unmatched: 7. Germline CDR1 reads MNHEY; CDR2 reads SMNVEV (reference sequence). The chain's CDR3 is CASSSGTGSRNEQFF. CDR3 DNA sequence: TGTGCCAGCAGTTCCGGGACAGGGTCCCGCAATGAGCAGTTCTTC.

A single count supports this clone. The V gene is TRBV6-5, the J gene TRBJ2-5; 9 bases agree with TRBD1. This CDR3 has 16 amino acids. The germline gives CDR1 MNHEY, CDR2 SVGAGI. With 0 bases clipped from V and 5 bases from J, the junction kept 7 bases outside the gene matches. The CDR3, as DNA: TGTGCCAGCAGTTACTCGACAGGGGGTGTATGGGAGACCCAGTACTTC. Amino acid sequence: CASSYSTGGVWETQYF.

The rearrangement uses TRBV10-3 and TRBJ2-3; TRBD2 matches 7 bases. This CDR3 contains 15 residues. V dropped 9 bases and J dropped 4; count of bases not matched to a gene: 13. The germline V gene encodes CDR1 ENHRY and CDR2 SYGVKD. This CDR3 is CAINPEGGPSDTQYF. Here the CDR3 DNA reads TGTGCCATAAATCCTGAGGGAGGGCCCTCAGATACGCAGTATTTT.

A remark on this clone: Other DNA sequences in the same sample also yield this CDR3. The CDR3 reads CASSVRDSGNTIYF. The CDR3, as DNA: TGTGCCAGCAGCGTCCGAGACTCTGGAAACACCATATATTTT. The chain carries TRBV9 and TRBJ1-3; unclear D gene. Germline V lookup: CDR1 SGDLS, CDR2 YYNGEE. Trimming pared 2 bases from V and 0 bases from J, leaving 6 bases between. This CDR3 has 14 amino acids.

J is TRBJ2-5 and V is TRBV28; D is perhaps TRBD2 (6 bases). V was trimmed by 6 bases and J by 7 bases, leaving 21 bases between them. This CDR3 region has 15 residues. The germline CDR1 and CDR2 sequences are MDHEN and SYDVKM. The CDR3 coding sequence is TGTGCCAGCAGATTAAGACTTGGGACTGCGGGGACCCAGTACTTC. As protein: CASRLRLGTAGTQYF. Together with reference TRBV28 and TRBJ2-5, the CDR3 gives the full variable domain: DVKVTQSSRYLVKRTGEKVFLECVQDMDHENMFWYRQDPGLGLRLIYFSYDVKMKEKGDIPEGYSVSREKKERFSLILESASTNQTSMYLCASRLRLGTAGTQYFGPGTRLLVL.